The 31 T cell receptor beta chains given below trace back to one sample, sequenced in a study of T-cell memory formation after mild COVID-19 (dated by TCRdb to the early 2020s). Library generation was performed with 5' RACE. Sequencing used an Illumina NovaSeq 6000. Clones were called with MiXCR by TCRdb after fastp trimmed the public reads at Q25, and only in-frame beta chains were retained. All rows with the same CDR3 protein become a single entry with the most common DNA and genes. This sample gives roughly 550,000 distinct CDR3 sequences in total; about a fifth of them show up just once. The ten largest clones take up approximately 12% of the sample. Sequencing used PBMCs or a T cell subset sorted from them (not recorded which). These receptors all come from an adult woman who had mild COVID-19 (a few samples of this study predate the infection). The sample titles of this study are shuffled in the database, so cell type and time point are left out; the donor was told from shared clones.

This clonotype appeared a few times. The chain recombines TRBV12-3 or TRBV12-4 with TRBJ1-2; 8 bases align to TRBD1. V gave up 6 bases and J gave up 8 bases; unmatched junction bases: 23. The CDR3 is 18 residues long. The CDR3 DNA reads TGTGCCAGCAGACCCCCGGGACAGGTCCTCTCTGGGGCGGTCGGCTACACCTTC. Amino acids: CASRPPGQVLSGAVGYTF.

This clonotype was counted at least ten times. V and J are TRBV5-1 and TRBJ2-7; the D gene is possibly TRBD1 (6 bases). The ends were cut back, 4 bases at V and 3 bases at J, with 11 bases in the middle. Germline V gene lookup returns CDR1 SGHRS and CDR2 YFSETQ. This CDR3 spans 13 amino acids. The CDR3 bases are TGCGCCAGCAGCCCACCGGACAGCTACGAGCAGTACTTC. This encodes CASSPPDSYEQYF.

In this sample, this clonotype turned up a few times. This chain connects TRBV5-1 to TRBJ2-6; D is possibly TRBD1 (6 bases). V lost 1 base to trimming and J lost 2 bases, with 10 bases between them. From germline, CDR1 is SGHRS and CDR2 YFSETQ. This CDR3 spans 16 amino acids. CDR3: CASSLTRTAGANVLTF. CDR3 DNA sequence: TGCGCCAGCAGCTTGACCCGGACAGCTGGGGCCAACGTCCTGACTTTC.

The J gene is TRBJ2-1, the V gene TRBV11-2, with D uncertain. CDR3 size: 18 residues. V shed 1 base and J shed 2 bases, with 18 bases lying between them. Looked up from germline, CDR1 is SGHAT and CDR2 is FQNNGV. The CDR3 loop reads CASSLAQPEEYAYNEQFF. The CDR3 region has the DNA TGTGCCAGCAGCTTAGCTCAGCCCGAGGAGTATGCCTACAATGAGCAGTTCTTC.

The chain employs TRBV20-1 and TRBJ2-7; D remains ambiguous. The germline V gene has CDR1 DFQATT and CDR2 SNEGSKA (reference sequence). V was clipped by 8 bases and J by 6 bases, with 14 bases between them. This CDR3 contains 11 residues. CDR3 in amino acids: CSYESPAEQYF. The DNA for the CDR3 is TGCAGTTATGAGTCCCCCGCCGAGCAGTACTTC.

The V and J genes are TRBV7-2 and TRBJ2-3; D remains ambiguous. Trimming took off 3 bases at V and 0 bases at J, with 7 bases between the two ends. Germline values: CDR1 SGHTA, CDR2 FQGNSA. This CDR3 has 14 amino acids. The CDR3: CASSFSLSTDTQYF. As DNA, the CDR3 is TGTGCCAGCAGCTTTAGCCTAAGCACAGATACGCAGTATTTT.

The rearrangement links TRBV24-1 to TRBJ2-1; 8 positions match TRBD2. Germline V gene data show CDR1 as KGHDR and CDR2 as SFDVKD. V was pared by 5 bases and J by 2 bases, with 7 bases of the junction left unmatched. This CDR3 is 16 amino acids long. Here the CDR3 DNA reads TGTGCCACCAGTGCCTCGGGGGGGAGGGCCTACAATGAGCAGTTCTTC. This codes for CATSASGGRAYNEQFF.

The chain links TRBV4-1 to TRBJ2-7, with D perhaps given as TRBD1 or TRBD2 (5 bases each). Germline CDR1 reads MGHRA; CDR2 reads YSYEKL. The CDR3 has 15 residues. V gave up 3 bases and J gave up 6 bases, with 18 bases separating them. DNA of the CDR3: TGCGCCAGCAGCCAGTCAGCCGGGACCCTCGCCGAGCAGTACTTC. Residues: CASSQSAGTLAEQYF.

This clonotype was counted a few times. CDR3 in amino acids: CASSLASGTGGREQFF. The CDR3 coding sequence is TGCGCCAGCAGCTTGGCCAGTGGGACAGGGGGCAGGGAGCAGTTCTTC. The chain is built from TRBV5-1 and TRBJ2-1; 12 bases fit TRBD1. The CDR3 length is 16 residues. Germline V lookup: CDR1 SGHRS, CDR2 YFSETQ. V was pared by 0 bases and J by 10 bases, with 8 bases of the junction left unmatched.

Only a few counts were recorded for this clonotype. The chain carries TRBV7-9 and TRBJ1-1; 8 bases align to TRBD1. CDR3 length equals 16 residues. The trim removed 6 bases at V and 3 bases at J, leaving 12 bases unmatched. CDR1 is SEHNR, CDR2 FQNEAQ, per germline (reference sequence). In nucleotides, the CDR3 is TGTGCCAGCAGGGCGGGACAGGTCTTCGGGGACACTGAAGCTTTCTTT. Amino acids: CASRAGQVFGDTEAFF. The full variable domain, its missing parts supplied by reference TRBV7-9 and TRBJ1-1, is DTGVSQNPRHKITKRGQNVTFRCDPISEHNRLYWYRQTLGQGPEFLTYFQNEAQLEKSRLLSDRFSAERPKGSFSTLEIQRTEQGDSAMYLCASRAGQVFGDTEAFFGQGTRLTVV.

The chain employs TRBV2 and TRBJ2-1, with a tentative D call TRBD2 (6 bases). The CDR3 consists of 15 residues. Germline V lookup: CDR1 SNHLY, CDR2 FYNNEI. V lost 5 bases and J lost 4, with 15 bases in between. CDR3 protein: CASSYQKLAYNEQFF. DNA for the CDR3: TGTGCCAGCAGTTACCAGAAACTAGCATACAATGAGCAGTTCTTC. The variable domain in full, with the rest retrieved from reference TRBV2 and TRBJ2-1, is EPEVTQTPSHQVTQMGQEVILRCVPISNHLYFYWYRQILGQKVEFLVSFYNNEISEKSEIFDDQFSVERPDGSNFTLKIRSTKLEDSAMYFCASSYQKLAYNEQFFGPGTRLTVL.

This clonotype has a handful of counts. This chain uses TRBV9 with TRBJ1-6, with D maybe TRBD1 (5 bases). Germline CDR1 reads SGDLS; CDR2 reads YYNGEE. The CDR3 has 15 residues. V lost 6 bases to trimming and J lost 0 bases, with 10 bases between them. The CDR3 reads CASNGGSSYNSPLHF. The DNA of the CDR3 is TGTGCCAGCAATGGGGGAAGCTCCTATAATTCACCCCTCCACTTT.

This clonotype was seen repeatedly, ten times or more. This chain joins TRBV7-2 and TRBJ2-1; D possibly uses TRBD1 or TRBD2 (5 bases each). Germline CDR1 SGHTA, CDR2 FQGNSA. The CDR3 is made up of 17 amino acids. The V and J ends lost 2 bases and 6 bases respectively, with 20 bases between them. CDR3 sequence (DNA): TGTGCCAGCAGCTTATATAAAGGGCAGAGGGGAATCAATGAGCAGTTCTTC. It yields the protein CASSLYKGQRGINEQFF. Full variable domain (missing parts from reference TRBV7-2 and TRBJ2-1): GAGVSQSPSNKVTEKGKDVELRCDPISGHTALYWYRQSLGQGLEFLIYFQGNSAPDKSGLPSDRFSAERTGGSVSTLTIQRTQQEDSAVYLCASSLYKGQRGINEQFFGPGTRLTVL.

The rearrangement links TRBV6-5 to TRBJ2-4; 14 bases match TRBD2. The CDR3 contains 18 residues. V lost 6 bases, J lost 7 bases, and 14 bases stayed unmatched. CDR1 and CDR2 from the germline V gene are MNHEY and SVGAGI. DNA of the CDR3: TGTGCCAGCAGCGAAACCGGGACTAGCGGGAGTAGGGGGAACATTCAGTACTTC. Residues: CASSETGTSGSRGNIQYF.

This clonotype was observed a few times. The chain joins TRBV7-6 to TRBJ2-1; 7 nucleotides agree with TRBD2. This CDR3 spans 15 amino acids. V was pared by 2 bases and J by 8 bases, with 9 bases of the junction left unmatched. Looked up from germline, CDR1 is SGHVS and CDR2 is FNYEAQ. CDR3: CASSLLGGSDHEQFF. CDR3 in DNA: TGTGCCAGCAGCTTACTTGGCGGGAGTGACCATGAGCAGTTCTTC.

This clonotype was picked up a small number of times. The CDR3 here is CASSLGDRVIYEQYF. DNA for the CDR3: TGTGCCTCAAGCCTTGGGGACAGGGTGATCTACGAGCAGTACTTC. The V gene is TRBV9, the J gene TRBJ2-7, with 9 bases that match TRBD1. The CDR3 length is 15 residues. The germline CDR1 and CDR2 sequences are SGDLS and YYNGEE. Germline trimming cut 10 bases from V and 3 bases from J; bases unmatched to any gene: 14.

In this sample, this clonotype turned up once. This sequence joins TRBV6-1 and TRBJ2-1; perhaps TRBD1 as D (6 bases). Trimming left V 5 bases short and J 4 bases short, with 15 bases between. The CDR3 runs to 15 residues. In germline, CDR1 is MNHNS, CDR2 SASEGT. The CDR3 spells CASSPLGTTYNEQFF. The CDR3 DNA reads TGTGCCAGCAGTCCTTTGGGGACAACTTACAATGAGCAGTTCTTC.

The chain has TRBV24-1 and TRBJ1-1, with 7 bases fitting TRBD1. The CDR3 sequence is 15 residues long. Germline CDR1 and CDR2: KGHDR and SFDVKD. Unmatched junction bases numbered 7, after V lost 2 bases and J lost 5 bases. This CDR3 is CATSDSQGSGTEAFF. As DNA, the CDR3 is TGTGCCACCAGTGATTCACAGGGGTCGGGGACTGAAGCTTTCTTT.

This clonotype was picked up many times. A read error may account for a junction end that differs from germline. V is TRBV29-1 and J is TRBJ1-2, with D maybe TRBD1 (5 bases). The CDR3 totals 11 residues. Per the germline V gene, CDR1 is SQVTM and CDR2 is ANQGSEA. The CDR3 bases are TGCAGCGTTGGAGCCCTTCAGGGCCGGAGTTTC. Its translation: CSVGALQGRSF.

This clonotype showed up just a few times. The gene calls are TRBV4-3 and TRBJ1-5, with D possibly being TRBD1 (5 bases). From germline, CDR1 is LGHNA and CDR2 YSLEER. CDR3 length: 17 amino acids. Trimming cost V 0 bases and J 0 bases, with 12 bases left between them. The CDR3 loop is CASSQERSRASNQPQHF. CDR3 coding DNA: TGCGCCAGCAGCCAAGAGAGGAGCAGGGCTAGCAATCAGCCCCAGCATTTT.

This rearrangement joins TRBV11-1 to TRBJ2-3; 9 bases map to TRBD1. The CDR3 extends over 16 amino acids. Germline V CDR1 and CDR2: SGHAT, FQDESV (reference sequence). The V gene end was trimmed by 1 base and the J gene end by 6 bases; junction bases not matched to a gene: 8. CDR3 DNA sequence: TGTGCCAGCAGCTTAGGGGACGCAACAGGGGGCGATACGCAGTATTTT. Its protein is CASSLGDATGGDTQYF.

The genes are TRBV15 and TRBJ1-1; D not certain. Trimming removed 6 bases at V and 5 bases at J, with 7 bases between. This CDR3 contains 11 residues. The germline V gene has CDR1 LNHNV and CDR2 YYDKDF (reference sequence). The chain's CDR3 is CATRVGTEAFF. DNA of the CDR3: TGTGCCACCAGAGTGGGGACTGAAGCTTTCTTT.

V and J are TRBV5-6 and TRBJ1-2; unclear D gene. Trimming cost V 0 bases and J 2 bases, with 11 bases left between them. The germline V gene encodes CDR1 SGHDT and CDR2 YYEEEE. The CDR3 has 15 amino acids. As DNA, the CDR3 is TGTGCCAGCAGCTTGGCCCAGGAGGTGAACTATGGCTACACCTTC. Translating it yields CASSLAQEVNYGYTF.

This sequence joins TRBV1 and TRBJ2-1. TRBV1 is a recognized pseudogene. CDR3 length equals 13 residues. CDR3 protein: CTTRGTAYNEQFF. The CDR3 DNA sequence: TGCACCACCAGGGGGACTGCCTACAATGAGCAGTTCTTC.

This clonotype was seen more than once but under ten times. The V gene is TRBV7-2, the J gene TRBJ1-4; no clear D. Germline CDR1 and CDR2: SGHTA and FQGNSA. Trimming stripped 5 bases from V and 2 bases from J, with 12 bases between. The CDR3 covers 15 residues. DNA of the CDR3: TGTGCCAGCAGCCAAGGAGAGGCGACTAATGAAAAACTGTTTTTT. This gives the protein CASSQGEATNEKLFF. Filled out from reference TRBV7-2 and TRBJ1-4, the complete variable domain reads GAGVSQSPSNKVTEKGKDVELRCDPISGHTALYWYRQSLGQGLEFLIYFQGNSAPDKSGLPSDRFSAERTGGSVSTLTIQRTQQEDSAVYLCASSQGEATNEKLFFGSGTQLSVL.

This clonotype was recorded at least ten times. The V call is TRBV18, the J call TRBJ2-7, with 12 bases matching TRBD1. Germline assignment: CDR1 KGHSH and CDR2 LQKENI. V was pared by 2 bases and J by 4 bases, with 3 bases of the junction left unmatched. CDR3 length: 15 amino acids. The CDR3 is CASSPGTGGIYEQYF. The CDR3 bases are TGTGCCAGCTCACCAGGGACAGGGGGCATATACGAGCAGTACTTC.

This sequence joins TRBV2 and TRBJ2-3; TRBD2 matches at 15 bases. J was trimmed by 6 bases and V by 3 bases; bases with no gene match: 10. Germline V gives CDR1 SNHLY, CDR2 FYNNEI. The CDR3 is 18 amino acids. CDR3 coding DNA: TGTGCCAGCAGTGAGGTCCCCGCCGGGACTAGCGGGAGGGATACGCAGTATTTT. Its translation: CASSEVPAGTSGRDTQYF.

This clonotype was observed at least ten times. This chain connects TRBV29-1 to TRBJ2-7; 11 bases fit TRBD1. Germline V CDR1 and CDR2: SQVTM, ANQGSEA. The V gene end was trimmed by 5 bases and the J gene end by 6 bases; junction bases not matched to a gene: 12. CDR3 length: 15 residues. The CDR3 sequence is CSVSGTGGLFGEQYF. The CDR3 nucleotides read TGCAGCGTTTCCGGGACAGGGGGGTTATTCGGCGAGCAGTACTTC.

This clonotype has a handful of counts. J is TRBJ2-2 and V is TRBV6-5; TRBD1 aligns across 8 bases. The germline V gene encodes CDR1 MNHEY and CDR2 SVGAGI. Losses at the gene ends were 5 bases for V and 4 bases for J; bases not matched to a gene: 6. The CDR3 runs 15 residues. The CDR3 sequence: CASSEDRVPTGELFF. The CDR3 DNA follows: TGTGCCAGCAGTGAGGACAGGGTCCCCACCGGGGAGCTGTTTTTT.

This clonotype was counted a few times. V is TRBV12-5 and J is TRBJ2-1; D not resolved. The CDR3 loop spans 11 amino acids. Germline CDR1 and CDR2: LGHNT and FRNRAP. Trimming shortened V by 3 bases and J by 10 bases, and 7 bases separated the two germline ends. This CDR3 is CASGFEREQFF. In DNA form, the CDR3 reads TGTGCTAGTGGTTTCGAGAGGGAGCAGTTCTTC.

This clonotype was counted only a few times. The CDR3 protein is CASSDGGSGSTDTQYF. The CDR3 DNA sequence: TGCGCCAGCAGTGATGGTGGTAGCGGGAGCACAGATACGCAGTATTTT. V usage is TRBV5-1 and J usage is TRBJ2-3; 7 positions agree with TRBD2. The CDR3 spans 16 residues. V lost 5 bases, J lost 0 bases, and 9 bases stayed unmatched. Germline V gives CDR1 SGHRS, CDR2 YFSETQ.